Listed here is a single T cell receptor (beta chain). The entry originates in a study of cytotoxic CD8 clonotypes in ibrutinib-treated CLL. Background on the study: Among patients, around 24 responded partially and 2 completely; about 14 then stayed remitted and around 12 progressed after median approximately 72 months.

Germline loops: CDR1 LGHNA, CDR2 YNFKEQ. V lost 0 bases, J lost 6 bases, and 6 bases stayed unmatched. This CDR3 comprises 16 residues. Researchers set a sequencing depth target of 1 in 200,000 to 1 in 1 million T cells. Measured with immunoSEQ multiplex PCR; TCRdb has only the in-frame clones, and not every one. This sample has approximately 100,000 clones; about 78% occur once, and the top ten carry 25% to 40%. The sample consisted of PBMCs, taken after 12 months of ibrutinib treatment. This receptor was identified in a human donor with chronic lymphocytic leukemia. V usage is TRBV4-2 and J usage is TRBJ2-5; 11 bases align to TRBD2. CDR3 residues: CASSQETSGGWKTQYF. The CDR3 nucleotides are TGTGCCAGCAGCCAAGAAACTAGCGGGGGATGGAAGACCCAGTACTTC.